This T cell receptor beta chain was retrieved from a study of blood T cell repertoires in COVID-19. Overall study context: The United States, Italy and Spain supplied acute and convalescent COVID-19 samples.

Measured with immunoSEQ multiplex PCR; TCRdb has only the in-frame clones, and not every one. This sample has roughly 380,000 clones; approximately 90% occur once, and the top ten carry around 1.5%. There are 14 residues in the CDR3. The V segment lost 5 bases and the J segment 8 bases; nucleotides outside the gene matches: 10. The germline gives CDR1 MDHEN, CDR2 SYDVKM. Seattle participants joined during active infection and were tracked over time. Input material: peripheral blood. The chain couples TRBV28 to TRBJ1-2, with 8 bases that match TRBD1. The TCR originated in a woman between 40 and 50 years old with COVID-19, enrolled during active disease. The CDR3, as DNA: TGTGCCAGCAGTCCCCTGGACAGGGCAGGGGGCTACACCTTC. Its translation is CASSPLDRAGGYTF.